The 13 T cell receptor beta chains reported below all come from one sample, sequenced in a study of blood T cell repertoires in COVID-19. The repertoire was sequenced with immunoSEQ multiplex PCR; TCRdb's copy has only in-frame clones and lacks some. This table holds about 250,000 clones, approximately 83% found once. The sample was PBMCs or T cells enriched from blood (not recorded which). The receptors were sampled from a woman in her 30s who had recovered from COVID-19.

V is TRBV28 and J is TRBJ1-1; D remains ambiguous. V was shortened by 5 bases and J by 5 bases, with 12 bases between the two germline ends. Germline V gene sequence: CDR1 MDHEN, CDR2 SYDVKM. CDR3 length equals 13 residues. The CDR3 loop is CASSEVAGTEAFF. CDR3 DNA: TGTGCCAGCAGTGAGGTCGCGGGGACTGAAGCTTTCTTT.

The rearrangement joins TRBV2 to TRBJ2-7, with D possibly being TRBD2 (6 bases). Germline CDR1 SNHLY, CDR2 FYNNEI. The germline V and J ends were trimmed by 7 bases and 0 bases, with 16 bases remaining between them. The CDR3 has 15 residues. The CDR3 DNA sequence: TGTGCCAGCACGACGTGGGGAGGAGGCTCCTACGAGCAGTACTTC. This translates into CASTTWGGGSYEQYF.

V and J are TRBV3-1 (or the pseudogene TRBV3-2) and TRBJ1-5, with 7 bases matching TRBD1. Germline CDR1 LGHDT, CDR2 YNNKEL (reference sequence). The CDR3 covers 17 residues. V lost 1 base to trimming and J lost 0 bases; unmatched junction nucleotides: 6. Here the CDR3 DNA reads TGTGCCAGCAGCCAAGGGTGGACAGGACTTAGCAATCAGCCCCAGCATTTT. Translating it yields CASSQGWTGLSNQPQHF.

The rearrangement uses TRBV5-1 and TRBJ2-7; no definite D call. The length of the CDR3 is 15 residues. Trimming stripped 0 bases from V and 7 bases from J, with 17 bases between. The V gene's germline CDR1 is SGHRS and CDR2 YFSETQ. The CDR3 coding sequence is TGCGCCAGCAGCTTGGAAGGCGACCCGAGGTTTGAGCAGTACTTC. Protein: CASSLEGDPRFEQYF.

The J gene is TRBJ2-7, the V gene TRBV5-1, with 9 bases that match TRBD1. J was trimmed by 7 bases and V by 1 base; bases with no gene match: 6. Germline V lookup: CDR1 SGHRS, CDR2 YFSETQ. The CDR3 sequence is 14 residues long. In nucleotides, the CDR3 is TGCGCCAGCAGCTTGACAGGGGGCTTTGGAGAGCAGTACTTC. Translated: CASSLTGGFGEQYF.

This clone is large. The CDR3 is CAISEGPGDRAFF. DNA for the CDR3: TGTGCCATCAGTGAGGGGCCCGGGGATCGGGCTTTCTTT. The chain couples TRBV10-3 to TRBJ1-1; D gene unclear. The CDR3 contains 13 residues. Germline CDR1 ENHRY, CDR2 SYGVKD. V lost 2 bases and J 11 bases, leaving 15 bases between the germline ends.

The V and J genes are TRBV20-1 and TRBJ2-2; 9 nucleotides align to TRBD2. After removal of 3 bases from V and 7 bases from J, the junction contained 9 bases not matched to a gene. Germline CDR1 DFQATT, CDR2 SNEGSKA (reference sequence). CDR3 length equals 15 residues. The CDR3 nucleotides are TGCAGTGCTAGTCGCGCGGGAGGGCCCAGCGGGGAGCTGTTTTTT. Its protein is CSASRAGGPSGELFF.

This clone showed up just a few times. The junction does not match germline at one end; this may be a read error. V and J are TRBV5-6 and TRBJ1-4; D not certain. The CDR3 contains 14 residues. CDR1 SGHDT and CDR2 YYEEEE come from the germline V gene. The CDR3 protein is CASTLRGFNEKLFF. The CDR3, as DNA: TGTGCCAGCACCTTGAGAGGGTTTAATGAAAAACTGTTTTTT.

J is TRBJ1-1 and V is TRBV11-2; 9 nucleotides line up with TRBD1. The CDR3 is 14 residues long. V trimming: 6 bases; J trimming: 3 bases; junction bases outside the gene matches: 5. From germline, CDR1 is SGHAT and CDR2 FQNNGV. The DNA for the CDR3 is TGTGCCAGCAGTCCAGACAGGGGGGACACTGAAGCTTTCTTT. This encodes CASSPDRGDTEAFF.

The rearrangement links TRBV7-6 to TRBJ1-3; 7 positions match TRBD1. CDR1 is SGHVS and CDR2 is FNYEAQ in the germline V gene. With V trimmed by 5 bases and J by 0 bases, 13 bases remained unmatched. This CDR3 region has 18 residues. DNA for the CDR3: TGTGCCAGCAGCCCAGGGGGATTTACAGGACTCTCTGGAAACACCATATATTTT. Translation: CASSPGGFTGLSGNTIYF. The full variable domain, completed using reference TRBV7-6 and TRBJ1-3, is GAGVSQSPRYKVTKRGQDVALRCDPISGHVSLYWYRQALGQGPEFLTYFNYEAQQDKSGLPNDRFSAERPEGSISTLTIQRTEQRDSAMYRCASSPGGFTGLSGNTIYFGEGSWLTVV.

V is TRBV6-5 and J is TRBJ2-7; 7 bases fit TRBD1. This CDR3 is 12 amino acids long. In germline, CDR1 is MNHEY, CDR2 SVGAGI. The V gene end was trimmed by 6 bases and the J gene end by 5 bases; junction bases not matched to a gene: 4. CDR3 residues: CASSKQGNEQYF. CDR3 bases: TGTGCCAGCAGCAAACAGGGGAACGAGCAGTACTTC.

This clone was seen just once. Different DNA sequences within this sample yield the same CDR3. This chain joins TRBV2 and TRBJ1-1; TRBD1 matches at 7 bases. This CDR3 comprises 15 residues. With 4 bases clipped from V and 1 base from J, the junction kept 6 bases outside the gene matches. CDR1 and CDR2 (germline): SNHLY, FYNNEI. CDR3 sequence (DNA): TGTGCCAGCAGTGGCAGACAGGGCGGGAACACTGAAGCTTTCTTT. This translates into CASSGRQGGNTEAFF.

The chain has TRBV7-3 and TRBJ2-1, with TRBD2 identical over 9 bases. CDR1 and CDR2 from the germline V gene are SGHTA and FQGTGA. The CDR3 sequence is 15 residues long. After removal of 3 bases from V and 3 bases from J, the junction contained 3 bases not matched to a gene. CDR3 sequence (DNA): TGTGCCAGCAGCTTCGGAGCGGGAGGCTACAATGAGCAGTTCTTC. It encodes CASSFGAGGYNEQFF.